The sequence of this TCR beta chain was determined in a study of blood T cell repertoires in COVID-19. Trimming took 2 bases from V and 9 from J; bases not matched to a gene: 7. Looked up from germline, CDR1 is MNHEY and CDR2 is SMNVEV (reference sequence). This CDR3 spans 14 amino acids. Data came from immunoSEQ multiplex PCR; TCRdb stores just in-frame clones and leaves some out. The data show roughly 150,000 clones, with around 87% seen just once and about 15% held by the top ten. Sequenced material: peripheral blood. The genes are TRBV27 and TRBJ2-1; 7 nucleotides match TRBD2. The TCR comes from a woman in her forties with acute or convalescent COVID-19. The CDR3, as DNA: TGTGCCAGCAGTTTAGCTAGCGAGCGGGGTGAGCAGTTCTTC. As protein: CASSLASERGEQFF.